Sequencing of this T cell receptor beta chain was carried out in a study of T cell responses to AZD1222 COVID-19 vaccine. The data were produced by immunoSEQ multiplex PCR, yet TCRdb's version contains in-frame clones alone and is incomplete. This sample has about 180,000 clones; about 90% occur once, and the top ten carry under 2.5%. Trimming took 2 bases from V and 1 from J, leaving 5 bases between them. The CDR3 has 13 amino acids. In germline, CDR1 is MNHEY, CDR2 SVGEGT. The starting material was peripheral blood, obtained on day 0 of AZD1222 vaccination. The receptor comes from an adult in good health. V usage is TRBV6-2 or TRBV6-3 and J usage is TRBJ1-1; D is undetermined. CDR3 loop: CASSYMGNTEAFF. The CDR3 DNA is TGTGCCAGCAGTTACATGGGGAACACTGAAGCTTTCTTT.